The following is a T cell receptor beta chain sequence with its context. What it recognizes is unknown. This CDR3 has 15 residues. J gave up 9 bases and V 2 bases, and 6 bases lay outside the gene matches. The germline gives CDR1 SGHRS, CDR2 YFSETQ. TCRdb's copy holds only in-frame clones and misses some; the assay was immunoSEQ multiplex PCR. The data hold a few million clones, with roughly nine tenths observed a single time. These data are taken from a study of shared clonotypes between healthy human individuals. Findings and caveats of the study: Relative to their counterparts shared across all four donors, non-shared clonotypes exhibited diminished generation probabilities. Donor scarcity curtailed the genetic and exposure-history diversity represented herein.

Sequencing was carried out using naive CD4+ T cells sorted from blood. Subset indicated: CD45RA+ positively selected. This clonotype was sampled from a man aged 18 to 29 in good health. V usage is TRBV5-1 and J usage is TRBJ2-1; 12 bases are a match to TRBD1. Here the CDR3 reads CASSFRDRGLSEQFF. CDR3 bases: TGCGCCAGCAGCTTCCGGGACAGGGGGCTGAGTGAGCAGTTCTTC.